This T cell receptor (beta chain) derives from a study of CD8+ T cells in alopecia areata. Points on this clone: Other nucleotide sequences in the sample specify the same CDR3.

TCR sequencing used cDNA made by reverse transcription of extracted RNA. The assay was immunoSEQ multiplex PCR, and TCRdb's table has in-frame clones only and misses some. This sample carries hundreds of thousands of clones, around three fifths of them seen once, and the ten largest clones take 0.45%. This receptor was identified in a human donor with alopecia areata. Here the sequenced sample was CD4+ T cells sorted from blood, taken at week 0.

CDR3 nucleotide sequence: TGCAGCGTTGGGGGGTACAATGAGCAGTTCTTC. It translates to CSVGGYNEQFF. The chain employs TRBV29-1 and TRBJ2-1, with D possibly called TRBD1 or TRBD2 (5 bases each). Germline lookup yields CDR1 SQVTM and CDR2 ANQGSEA. Trimming removed 4 bases at V and 4 bases at J, with 5 bases between. The CDR3 runs to 11 residues.